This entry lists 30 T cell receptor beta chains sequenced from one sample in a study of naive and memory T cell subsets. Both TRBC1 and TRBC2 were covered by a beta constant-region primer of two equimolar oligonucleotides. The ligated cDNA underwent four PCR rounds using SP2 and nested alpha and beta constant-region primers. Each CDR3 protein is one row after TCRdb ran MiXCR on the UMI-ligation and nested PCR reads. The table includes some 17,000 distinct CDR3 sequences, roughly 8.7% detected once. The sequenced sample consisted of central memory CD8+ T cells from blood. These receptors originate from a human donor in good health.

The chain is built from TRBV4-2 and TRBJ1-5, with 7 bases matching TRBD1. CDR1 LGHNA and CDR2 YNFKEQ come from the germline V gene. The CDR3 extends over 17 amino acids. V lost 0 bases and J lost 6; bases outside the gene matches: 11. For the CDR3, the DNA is TGTGCCAGCAGCCAAGACGAGGGGGCTAGTTGTAGTCAGCCCCAGCATTTT. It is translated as CASSQDEGASCSQPQHF.

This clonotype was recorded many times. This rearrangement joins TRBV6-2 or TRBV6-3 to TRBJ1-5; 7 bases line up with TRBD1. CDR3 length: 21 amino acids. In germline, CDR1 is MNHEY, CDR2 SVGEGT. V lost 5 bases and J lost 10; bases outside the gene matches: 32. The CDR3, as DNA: TGTGCCAGCAGTCCTACAGTTACCGGGACAGTAACTTTTCTTTCCCTGCGACCCCAGCATTTT. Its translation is CASSPTVTGTVTFLSLRPQHF.

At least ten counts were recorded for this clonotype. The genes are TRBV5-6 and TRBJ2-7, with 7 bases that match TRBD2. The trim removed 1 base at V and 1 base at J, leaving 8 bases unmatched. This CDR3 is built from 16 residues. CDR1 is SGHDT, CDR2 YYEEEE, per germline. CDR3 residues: CASSLSAGLLSYEQYF. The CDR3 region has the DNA TGTGCCAGCAGCTTGAGCGCGGGACTACTTTCCTACGAGCAGTACTTC.

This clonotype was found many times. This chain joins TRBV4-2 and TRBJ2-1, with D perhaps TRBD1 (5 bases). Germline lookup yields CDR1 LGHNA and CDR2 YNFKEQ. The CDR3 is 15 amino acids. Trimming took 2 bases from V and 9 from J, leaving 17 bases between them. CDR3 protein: CASSQQTDAEREQFF. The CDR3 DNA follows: TGTGCCAGCAGCCAACAGACAGACGCCGAGCGTGAGCAGTTCTTC.

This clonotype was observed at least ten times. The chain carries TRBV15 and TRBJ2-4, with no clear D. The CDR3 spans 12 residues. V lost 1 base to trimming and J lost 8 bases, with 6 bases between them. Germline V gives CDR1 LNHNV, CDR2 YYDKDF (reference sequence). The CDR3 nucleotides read TGTGCCACCAGCAGAGTGCCAGACATTCAGTACTTC. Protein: CATSRVPDIQYF.

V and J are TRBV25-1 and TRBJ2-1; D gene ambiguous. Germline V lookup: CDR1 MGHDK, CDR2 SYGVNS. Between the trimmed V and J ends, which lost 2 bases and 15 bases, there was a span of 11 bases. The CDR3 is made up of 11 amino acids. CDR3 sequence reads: CASSEGPSGFF. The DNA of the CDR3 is TGTGCCAGCAGTGAAGGACCGTCGGGGTTCTTC.

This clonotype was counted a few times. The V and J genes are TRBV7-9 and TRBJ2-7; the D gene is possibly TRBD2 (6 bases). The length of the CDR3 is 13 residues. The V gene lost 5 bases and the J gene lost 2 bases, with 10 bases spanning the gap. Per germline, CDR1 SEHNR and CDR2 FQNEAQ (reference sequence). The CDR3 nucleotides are TGTGCCAGCAGCCCGACTAGTGCCTACGAGCAGTACTTC. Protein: CASSPTSAYEQYF.

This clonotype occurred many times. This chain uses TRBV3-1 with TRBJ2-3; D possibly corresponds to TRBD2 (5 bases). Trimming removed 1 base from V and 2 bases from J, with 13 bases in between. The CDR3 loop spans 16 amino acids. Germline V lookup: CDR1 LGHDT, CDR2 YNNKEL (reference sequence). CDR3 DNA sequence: TGTGCCAGCAGCCAAGGAAGCGGACGTTTCACAGATACGCAGTATTTT. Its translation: CASSQGSGRFTDTQYF.

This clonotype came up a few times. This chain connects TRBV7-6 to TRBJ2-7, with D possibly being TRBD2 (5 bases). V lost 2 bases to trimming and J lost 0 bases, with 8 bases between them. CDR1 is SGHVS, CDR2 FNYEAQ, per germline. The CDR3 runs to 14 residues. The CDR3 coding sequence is TGTGCCAGCAGCTTAAACGCGGGCTCCTACGAGCAGTACTTC. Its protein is CASSLNAGSYEQYF.

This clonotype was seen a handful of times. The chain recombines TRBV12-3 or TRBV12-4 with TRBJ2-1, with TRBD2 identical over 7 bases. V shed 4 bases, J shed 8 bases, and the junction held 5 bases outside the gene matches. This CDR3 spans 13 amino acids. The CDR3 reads CASSWRESYEQFF. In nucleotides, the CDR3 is TGTGCCAGCAGTTGGCGGGAGTCGTATGAGCAGTTCTTC.

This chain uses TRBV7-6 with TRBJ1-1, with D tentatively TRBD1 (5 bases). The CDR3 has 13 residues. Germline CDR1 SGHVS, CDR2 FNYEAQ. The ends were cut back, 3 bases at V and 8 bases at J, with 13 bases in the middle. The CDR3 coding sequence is TGTGCCAGCAGCTTCGGGACCGAATCGGAAGCTTTCTTT. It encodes CASSFGTESEAFF. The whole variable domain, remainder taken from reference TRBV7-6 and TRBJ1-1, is GAGVSQSPRYKVTKRGQDVALRCDPISGHVSLYWYRQALGQGPEFLTYFNYEAQQDKSGLPNDRFSAERPEGSISTLTIQRTEQRDSAMYRCASSFGTESEAFFGQGTRLTVV.

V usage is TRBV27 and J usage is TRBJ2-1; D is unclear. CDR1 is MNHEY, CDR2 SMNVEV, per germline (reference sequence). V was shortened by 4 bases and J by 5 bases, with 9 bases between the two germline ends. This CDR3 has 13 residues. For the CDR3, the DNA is TGTGCCAGCAGTTATAAGGGAAACAATGAGCAGTTCTTC. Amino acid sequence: CASSYKGNNEQFF.

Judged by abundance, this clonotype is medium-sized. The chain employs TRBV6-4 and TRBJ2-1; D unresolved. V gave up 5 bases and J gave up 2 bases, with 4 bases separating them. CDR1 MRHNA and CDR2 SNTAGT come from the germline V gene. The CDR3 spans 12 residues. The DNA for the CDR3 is TGTGCCAGCAGTTCGGCCTACAATGAGCAGTTCTTC. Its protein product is CASSSAYNEQFF.

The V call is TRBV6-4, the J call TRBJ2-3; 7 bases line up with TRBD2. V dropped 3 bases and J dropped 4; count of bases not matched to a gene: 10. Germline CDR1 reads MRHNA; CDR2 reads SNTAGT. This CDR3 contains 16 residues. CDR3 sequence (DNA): TGTGCCAGCAGTGAACACGTCGGGGGAGGGTCAGATACGCAGTATTTT. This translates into CASSEHVGGGSDTQYF.

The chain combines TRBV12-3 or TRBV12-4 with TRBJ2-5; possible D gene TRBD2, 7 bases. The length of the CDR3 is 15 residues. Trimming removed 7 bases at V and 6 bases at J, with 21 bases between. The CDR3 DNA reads TGTGCCAGCACCCCATGGGGGGGGGGCGTGAAGACCCAGTACTTC. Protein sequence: CASTPWGGGVKTQYF.

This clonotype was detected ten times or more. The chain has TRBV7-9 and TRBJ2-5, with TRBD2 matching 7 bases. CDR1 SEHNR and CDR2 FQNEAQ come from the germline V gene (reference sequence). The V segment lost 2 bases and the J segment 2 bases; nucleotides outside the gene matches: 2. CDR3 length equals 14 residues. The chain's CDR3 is CASSLSGGQETQYF. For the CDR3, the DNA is TGTGCCAGCAGCTTATCCGGGGGGCAAGAGACCCAGTACTTC.

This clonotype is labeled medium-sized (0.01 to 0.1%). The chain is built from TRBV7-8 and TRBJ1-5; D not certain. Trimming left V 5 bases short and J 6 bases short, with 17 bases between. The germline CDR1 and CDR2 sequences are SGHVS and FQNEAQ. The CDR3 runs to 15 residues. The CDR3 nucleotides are TGTGCCAGCAGCCCTACGATGTTGACCGGTCAGCCCCAGCATTTT. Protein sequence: CASSPTMLTGQPQHF.

The CDR3 nucleotides are TGTGCCAGCAGTGTAGAGGCCCAAGAGACCCAGTACTTC. The encoded protein is CASSVEAQETQYF. The chain joins TRBV6-4 to TRBJ2-5; D not resolved. The CDR3 has 13 amino acids. The germline V and J ends were trimmed by 4 bases and 1 base, with 7 bases remaining between them. Looked up from germline, CDR1 is MRHNA and CDR2 is SNTAGT.

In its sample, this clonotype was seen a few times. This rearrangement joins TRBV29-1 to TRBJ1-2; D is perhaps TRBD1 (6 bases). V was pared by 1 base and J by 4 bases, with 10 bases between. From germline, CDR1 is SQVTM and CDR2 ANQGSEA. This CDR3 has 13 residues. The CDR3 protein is CSVEGRGTYGYTF. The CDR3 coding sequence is TGCAGCGTTGAAGGCAGGGGCACCTATGGCTACACCTTC. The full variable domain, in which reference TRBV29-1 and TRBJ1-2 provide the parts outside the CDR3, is SAVISQKPSRDICQRGTSLTIQCQVDSQVTMMFWYRQQPGQSLTLIATANQGSEATYESGFVIDKFPISRPNLTFSTLTVSNMSPEDSSIYLCSVEGRGTYGYTFGSGTRLTVV.

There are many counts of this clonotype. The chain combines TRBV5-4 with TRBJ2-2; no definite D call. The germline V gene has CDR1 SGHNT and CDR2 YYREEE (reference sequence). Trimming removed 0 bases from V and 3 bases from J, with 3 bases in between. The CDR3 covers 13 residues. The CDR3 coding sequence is TGTGCCAGCAGCTTGGACTACACCGGGGAGCTGTTTTTT. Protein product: CASSLDYTGELFF.

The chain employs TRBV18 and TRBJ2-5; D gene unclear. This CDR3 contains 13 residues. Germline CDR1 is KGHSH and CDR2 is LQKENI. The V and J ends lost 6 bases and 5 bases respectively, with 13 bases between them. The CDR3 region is CASSPGPRETQYF. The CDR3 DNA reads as TGTGCCAGCTCTCCAGGACCCCGTGAGACCCAGTACTTC. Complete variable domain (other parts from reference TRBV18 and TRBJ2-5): NAGVMQNPRHLVRRRGQEARLRCSPMKGHSHVYWYRQLPEEGLKFMVYLQKENIIDESGMPKERFSAEFPKEGPSILRIQQVVRGDSAAYFCASSPGPRETQYFGPGTRLLVL.

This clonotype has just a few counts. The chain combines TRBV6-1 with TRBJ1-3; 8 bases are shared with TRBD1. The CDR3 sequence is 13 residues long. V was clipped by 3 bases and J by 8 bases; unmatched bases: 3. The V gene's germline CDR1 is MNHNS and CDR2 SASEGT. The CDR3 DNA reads TGTGCCAGCAGTGAGACAGGGGAACACACCATATATTTT. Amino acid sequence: CASSETGEHTIYF.

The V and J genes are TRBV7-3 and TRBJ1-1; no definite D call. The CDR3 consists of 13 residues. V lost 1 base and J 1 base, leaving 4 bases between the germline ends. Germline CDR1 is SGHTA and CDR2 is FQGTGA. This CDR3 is CASSLNGNTEAFF. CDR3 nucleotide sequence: TGTGCCAGCAGCTTAAACGGGAACACTGAAGCTTTCTTT.

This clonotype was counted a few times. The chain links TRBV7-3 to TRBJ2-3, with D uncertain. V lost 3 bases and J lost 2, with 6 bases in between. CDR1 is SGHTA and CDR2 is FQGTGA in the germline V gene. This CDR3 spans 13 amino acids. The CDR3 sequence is CASSFATTDTQYF. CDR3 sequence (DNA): TGTGCCAGCAGCTTCGCGACCACAGATACGCAGTATTTT.

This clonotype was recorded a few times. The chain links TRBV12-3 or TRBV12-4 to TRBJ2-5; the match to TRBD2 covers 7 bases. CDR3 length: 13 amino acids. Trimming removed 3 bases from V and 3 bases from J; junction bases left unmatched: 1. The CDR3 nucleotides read TGTGCCAGCAGTTTGGGAGGGGAAGAGACCCAGTACTTC. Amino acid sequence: CASSLGGEETQYF.

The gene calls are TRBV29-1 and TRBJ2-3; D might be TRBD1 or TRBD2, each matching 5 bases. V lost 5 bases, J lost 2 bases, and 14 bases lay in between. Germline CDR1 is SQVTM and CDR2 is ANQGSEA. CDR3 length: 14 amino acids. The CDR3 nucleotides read TGCAGCGTTCCTGCCGGGGCCTACACAGATACGCAGTATTTT. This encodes CSVPAGAYTDTQYF.

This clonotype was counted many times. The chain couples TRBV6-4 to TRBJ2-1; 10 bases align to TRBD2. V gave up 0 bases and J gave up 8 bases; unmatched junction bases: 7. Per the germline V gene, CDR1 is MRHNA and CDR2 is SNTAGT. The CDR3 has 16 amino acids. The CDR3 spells CASSDSVASGSDEQFF. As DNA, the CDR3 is TGTGCCAGCAGTGACTCCGTGGCTAGCGGGAGCGATGAGCAGTTCTTC.

The CDR3 coding sequence is TGTGCCAGCACCTCTCTAGATTGGTCAGTTACAGATACGCAGTATTTT. Residues: CASTSLDWSVTDTQYF. The gene calls are TRBV2 and TRBJ2-3; D remains ambiguous. The germline CDR1 and CDR2 sequences are SNHLY and FYNNEI. V lost 7 bases to trimming and J lost 3 bases, with 20 bases between them. CDR3 length equals 16 residues. Using reference TRBV2 and TRBJ2-3 for the parts outside the CDR3, the full variable domain is EPEVTQTPSHQVTQMGQEVILRCVPISNHLYFYWYRQILGQKVEFLVSFYNNEISEKSEIFDDQFSVERPDGSNFTLKIRSTKLEDSAMYFCASTSLDWSVTDTQYFGPGTRLTVL.

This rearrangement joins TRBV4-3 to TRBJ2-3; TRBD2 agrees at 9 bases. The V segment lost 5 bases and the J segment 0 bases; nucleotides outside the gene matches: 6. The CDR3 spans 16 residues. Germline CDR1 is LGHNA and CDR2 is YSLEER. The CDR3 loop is CASSSSGSWSTDTQYF. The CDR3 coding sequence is TGCGCCAGCAGCAGTAGCGGGAGTTGGAGCACAGATACGCAGTATTTT.

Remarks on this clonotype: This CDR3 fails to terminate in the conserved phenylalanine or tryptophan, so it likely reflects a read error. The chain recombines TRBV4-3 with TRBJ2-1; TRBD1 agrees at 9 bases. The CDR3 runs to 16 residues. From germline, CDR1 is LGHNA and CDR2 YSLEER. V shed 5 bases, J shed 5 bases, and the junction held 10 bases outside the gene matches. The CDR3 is CASSSRDREGHNEQFS. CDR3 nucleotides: TGCGCCAGCAGCTCCCGGGACAGGGAGGGCCACAATGAGCAGTTCTCC.